This T cell receptor (beta chain) was observed in a study of T cells in Graves' hyperthyroidism and ophthalmopathy. Whole-study findings and limits: Most clonotypes expanded in the thyroid (above 0.001) were also present in blood.

Looked up from germline, CDR1 is LGHNA and CDR2 is YNFKEQ. CDR3 length equals 16 residues. V gave up 1 base and J gave up 9 bases; unmatched junction bases: 9. Concerning this clonotype: Its target is unknown.

Subjects aged 18 to 65 presented with newly diagnosed hyperthyroidism of less than 2 months' duration. Patients were excluded because of uncontrolled infection, other autoimmune disease, pregnancy or lactation. The source material, RNA transcripts, was used to amplify TCR beta CDR3 regions. Initially, a first-round RT-PCR of the TCR CDR3 employed the HTBI primer set. MiXCR was run by TCRdb on the multiplex PCR reads, yielding one entry per CDR3 protein. The data hold more than 350,000 distinct CDR3 sequences, with more than 12% observed a single time. The TCR originated in a woman aged 25 to 45 with Graves' hyperthyroidism. Sequenced sample: blood. The rearrangement joins TRBV4-2 to TRBJ1-6; TRBD1 matches 7 bases. CDR3 in DNA: TGTGCCAGCAGCCAAGTCACAGGGGTTTTAACTTCACCCCTCCACTTT. It is translated as CASSQVTGVLTSPLHF.